A single T cell receptor beta chain is shown here with its context. The antigen is unknown. This sequence may be a read error, since a much larger clone differs from it by one base. This sample is part of a study of T cell repertoires in cytomegalovirus infection. At the level of the study: The public TCR beta signatures pointed to both CMV infection and matching HLA type. General study results and limits: HLA-C-restricted CMV clonotypes gave the most frequent clonotype in two of eight donors.

TCRdb re-called the reads through MiXCR, storing one row per CDR3 protein. The sample consists of 300,000 or so distinct CDR3 sequences, roughly 9.3% of them appearing once. The CDR3 spans 15 residues. With V trimmed by 8 bases and J by 4 bases, 8 bases remained unmatched. Looked up from germline, CDR1 is MDHEN and CDR2 is SYDVKM. J is TRBJ2-5 and V is TRBV28; 12 nucleotides align to TRBD2. This TCR was sampled from a human donor in good health (CMV status not recorded). Some clones in this sample may be carry-over from other donors' samples. Material: PBMCs. DNA for the CDR3: TGTGCCAGCGGACTAGCGGGGCCGCCTCTAGAGACCCAGTACTTC. Translated, it gives CASGLAGPPLETQYF.